This T cell receptor (beta chain) was captured in a study of graft-versus-host responses after intestinal transplantation. The wider study: For around 3 years after anti-thymocyte globulin induction, all recipients took tacrolimus and steroids.

Processed graft tissue released its intraepithelial and lamina propria lymphocytes. General study points: Allografts of patients with graft-donor T cell macrochimerism showed high graft-versus-host to host-versus-graft clone ratios. Recipient bone marrow held GvH clones, some seen earlier in ileum or blood. Levels of circulating GvH clones at their peak were associated with early post-transplant HvG declines.

CDR1 SGHNT and CDR2 YYREEE come from the germline V gene (reference sequence). This CDR3 is 14 amino acids long. Deletions cut 4 bases from V and 7 bases from J, with 16 bases between. Produced via immunoSEQ multiplex PCR; TCRdb's table is partial and in-frame only. The data show about 13,000 clones, 74% seen once. About this clone itself: Its antigen is still unknown.

The clonotype comes from a human patient who received an intestinal transplant, so some T cells may come from the graft donor. The material was ileum tissue, obtained 16 days after intestinal transplant. The chain employs TRBV5-4 and TRBJ2-3; D is possibly TRBD2 (5 bases). CDR3 sequence reads: CASSPTSGGYTQYF. Here the CDR3 DNA reads TGTGCCAGCAGCCCTACTAGTGGCGGTTATACGCAGTATTTT.